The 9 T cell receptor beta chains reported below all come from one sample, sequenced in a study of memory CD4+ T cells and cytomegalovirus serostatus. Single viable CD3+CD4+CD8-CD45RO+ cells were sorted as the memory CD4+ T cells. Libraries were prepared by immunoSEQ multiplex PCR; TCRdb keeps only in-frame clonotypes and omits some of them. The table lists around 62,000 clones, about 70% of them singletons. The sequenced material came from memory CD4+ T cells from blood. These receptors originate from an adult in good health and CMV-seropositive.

CDR3 in DNA: TGTGCCAGCAGTCCTGACACCTTAACTGGCAGCCTCTCTGGAAACACCATATATTTT. Translation: CASSPDTLTGSLSGNTIYF. The V call is TRBV2, the J call TRBJ1-3; the D is unclear. The V gene lost 5 bases and the J gene lost 0 bases, with 23 bases spanning the gap. Germline CDR1 SNHLY, CDR2 FYNNEI. The CDR3 contains 19 residues.

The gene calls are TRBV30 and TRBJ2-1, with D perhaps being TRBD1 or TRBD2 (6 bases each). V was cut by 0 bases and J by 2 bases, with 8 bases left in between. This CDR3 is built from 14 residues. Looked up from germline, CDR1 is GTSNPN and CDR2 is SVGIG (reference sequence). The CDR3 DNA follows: TGTGCCTGGAGTGTACGGGGGCCCTACAATGAGCAGTTCTTC. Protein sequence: CAWSVRGPYNEQFF.

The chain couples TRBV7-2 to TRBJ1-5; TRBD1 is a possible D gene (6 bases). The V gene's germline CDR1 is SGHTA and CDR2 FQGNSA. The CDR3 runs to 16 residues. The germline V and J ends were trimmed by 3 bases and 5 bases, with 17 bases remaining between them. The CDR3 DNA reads TGTGCCAGCAGCTTTGATGGGGGCAGGGGCTATCAGCCCCAGCATTTT. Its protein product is CASSFDGGRGYQPQHF.

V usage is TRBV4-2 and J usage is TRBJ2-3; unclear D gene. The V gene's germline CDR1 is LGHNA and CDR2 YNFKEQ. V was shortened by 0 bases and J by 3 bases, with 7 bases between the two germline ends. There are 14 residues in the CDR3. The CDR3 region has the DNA TGTGCCAGCAGCCAAGATCGGCAGACAGATACGCAGTATTTT. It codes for CASSQDRQTDTQYF.

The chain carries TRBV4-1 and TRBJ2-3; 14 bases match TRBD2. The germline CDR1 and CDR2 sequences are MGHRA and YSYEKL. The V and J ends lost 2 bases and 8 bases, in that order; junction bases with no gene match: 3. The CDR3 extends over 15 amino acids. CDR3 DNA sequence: TGCGCCAGCAGCCAACCGACTAGCGGGAGGGGTACGCAGTATTTT. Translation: CASSQPTSGRGTQYF.

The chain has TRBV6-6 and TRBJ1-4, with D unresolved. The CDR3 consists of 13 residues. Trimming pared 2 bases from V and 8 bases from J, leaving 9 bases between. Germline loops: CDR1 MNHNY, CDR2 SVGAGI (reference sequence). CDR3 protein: CASSYRADEKLFF. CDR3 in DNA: TGTGCCAGCAGTTACAGGGCCGACGAAAAACTGTTTTTT.

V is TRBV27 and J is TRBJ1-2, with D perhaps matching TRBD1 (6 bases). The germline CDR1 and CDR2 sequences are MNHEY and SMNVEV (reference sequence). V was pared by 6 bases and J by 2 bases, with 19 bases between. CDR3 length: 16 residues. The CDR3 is CASSRYLSTGNYGYTF. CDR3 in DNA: TGTGCCAGCAGCCGATACCTTTCGACAGGAAACTATGGCTACACCTTC.

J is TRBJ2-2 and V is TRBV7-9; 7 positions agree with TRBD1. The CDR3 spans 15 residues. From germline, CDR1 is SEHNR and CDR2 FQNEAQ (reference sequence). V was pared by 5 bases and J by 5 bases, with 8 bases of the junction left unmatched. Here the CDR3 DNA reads TGTGCCAGCAGCCGGGACAGCTCCTTGACCGGGGAGCTGTTTTTT. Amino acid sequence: CASSRDSSLTGELFF.

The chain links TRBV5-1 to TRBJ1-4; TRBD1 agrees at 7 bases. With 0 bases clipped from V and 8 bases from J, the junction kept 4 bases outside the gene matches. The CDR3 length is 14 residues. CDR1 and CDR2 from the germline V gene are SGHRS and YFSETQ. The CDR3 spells CASSLATGAEKLFF. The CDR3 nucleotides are TGCGCCAGCAGCTTGGCCACAGGGGCGGAAAAACTGTTTTTT.